The rows below give T cell receptor beta chains drawn from one sample of a study of human T cells and chemical hapten exposure. TCRdb redid the calling of the RACE reads with MiXCR, one entry per CDR3 protein. The sample contains some 300,000 distinct CDR3 sequences, 5% to 6.5% of which appear only once. This sample comprised whole blood, obtained in connection with sensitization to the hapten diphenylcyclopropenone (DPC). These receptors were taken from a woman in her late teens or twenties with alopecia areata. Some clones in this sample may be carry-over from other donors' samples. Both conserved end residues are part of each CDR3. The order of the fields is V gene, D gene, J gene, clone size, CDR3 protein, CDR3 DNA. D genes are given only for firm matches. Size values are once, few and many counts, or a class for expanded clones, and some rows have none.

TRBV10-3	.	TRBJ1-3	few	CAITPGGSGNTIYF	TGTGCCATCACCCCGGGGGGATCTGGAAACACCATATATTTT
TRBV6-6	TRBD1	TRBJ1-2	.	CASSRNRGDYGYTF	TGTGCCAGCAGCCGCAACAGGGGGGACTATGGCTACACCTTC
TRBV4-2	.	TRBJ1-6	.	CASSQEWGLANSPLHF	TGTGCCAGCAGCCAAGAATGGGGATTAGCGAATTCACCCCTCCACTTT
TRBV4-1	.	TRBJ1-5	many	CASSQGLLGQPQHF	TGCGCCAGCAGTCAGGGTCTCTTGGGGCAGCCCCAGCATTTT
TRBV5-1	TRBD1	TRBJ1-1	many	CASTRTGTVNTEAFF	TGCGCCAGCACAAGAACCGGGACAGTGAACACTGAAGCTTTCTTT
TRBV6-2/TRBV6-3	.	TRBJ2-1	many	CASSYSGGLDNEQFF	TGTGCCAGCAGTTACAGTGGGGGCCTAGACAATGAGCAGTTCTTC
TRBV19	.	TRBJ2-1	many	CASSITPSSYNEQFF	TGTGCCAGTAGTATAACCCCGAGCTCCTACAATGAGCAGTTCTTC
TRBV21-1	.	TRBJ1-5	few	CAAHRANQPQHF	TGTGCCGCACACAGGGCTAATCAGCCCCAGCATTTT
TRBV6-5	.	TRBJ1-5	many	CASSLFLGQPQHF	TGTGCCAGCAGTTTATTTTTGGGTCAGCCCCAGCATTTT
TRBV4-3	.	TRBJ1-6	.	CASSQERGWESPLHF	TGCGCCAGCAGCCAAGAGAGGGGTTGGGAATCACCCCTCCACTTT
TRBV11-2	.	TRBJ1-1	few	CASSLKAGPNTEAFF	TGTGCCAGCAGCTTAAAGGCAGGGCCAAACACTGAAGCTTTCTTT
TRBV6-5	TRBD1	TRBJ1-1	many	CASIHAGGLNTEAFF	TGTGCCAGCATCCATGCAGGGGGACTGAACACTGAAGCTTTCTTT
TRBV5-1	.	TRBJ2-3	many	CASSTTTDTQYF	TGCGCCAGCAGTACAACGACAGATACGCAGTATTTT
TRBV5-1	TRBD2	TRBJ2-3	.	CASSLGGESSTDTQYF	TGCGCCAGCAGCCTGGGAGGGGAATCTAGCACAGATACGCAGTATTTT
TRBV10-3	TRBD1	TRBJ1-5	many	CAISRGGQPQHF	TGTGCCATATCCAGGGGGGGACAGCCCCAGCATTTT